This TCR beta chain comes out of a study of T-cell memory formation after mild COVID-19. Study-wide results and caveats: Most CD4+ clones that shrank were in CM and EM, while CD8+ ones turned up in EMRA.

There are a few counts of this clonotype. Its antigen is as yet unknown. This CDR3 comprises 13 residues. Trimming took off 3 bases at V and 7 bases at J, with 10 bases between the two ends. CDR1 is SGHTA and CDR2 is FQGNSA in the germline V gene. TCRdb reanalysed the 5' RACE reads using MiXCR and keeps one entry per CDR3 protein. This repertoire shows fewer than 90,000 distinct CDR3 sequences, approximately 14% found once; its top ten account for 30% to 35%. Sequences were obtained from PBMCs or a T cell subset sorted from them (not recorded which). The source of this sequence is an adult woman who had mild COVID-19 (a few samples of this study predate the infection). Cell type and time point are not known. This rearrangement joins TRBV7-2 to TRBJ2-1; D is ambiguous. The CDR3 DNA sequence: TGTGCCAGCAGCTTGAGGCAGCTAAATGAGCAGTTCTTC. Translating it yields CASSLRQLNEQFF.